A selection of T cell receptor beta chains follows, all from one sample in a study of response to subunit inactivated influenza vaccine. TCRdb reprocessed the RT-PCR reads via MiXCR and lists one record per CDR3 protein. This sample has roughly 700,000 distinct CDR3 sequences, with around 14% found just once. Sequencing used PBMCs from blood, obtained less than 15 days before vaccination. All receptors come from a man between 45 and 60 years old who received an inactivated influenza vaccine. CDR3s include the opening cysteine and the closing phenylalanine or tryptophan. The order of the fields is V gene, clone size, D gene, J gene, CDR3 protein, CDR3 DNA. A D gene is named only where the DNA matches it firmly. For some rows the clone size is stated as once, few or many, or as a class when expanded; others skip it.

v_call: TRBV5-1; clone_size: few; d_call: -; j_call: TRBJ1-1; cdr3_aa: CASSLWPDPNTEAFF; cdr3_nt: TGCGCCAGCAGCTTGTGGCCCGATCCGAACACTGAAGCTTTCTTT
v_call: TRBV5-6; clone_size: few; d_call: -; j_call: TRBJ2-7; cdr3_aa: CASSLDLTAAANF; cdr3_nt: TGTGCCAGCAGCTTGGACTTAACAGCCGCCGCTAACTTC
v_call: TRBV30; clone_size: few; d_call: -; j_call: TRBJ2-1; cdr3_aa: CAWSVGSQGNEQFF; cdr3_nt: TGTGCCTGGAGTGTAGGATCTCAGGGGAATGAGCAGTTCTTC
v_call: TRBV5-1; clone_size: -; d_call: -; j_call: TRBJ2-3; cdr3_aa: CASSLSRVRHTQYF; cdr3_nt: TGCGCCAGCAGCTTGTCCAGGGTGCGGCATACGCAGTATTTT
v_call: TRBV7-2; clone_size: -; d_call: -; j_call: TRBJ2-7; cdr3_aa: CASSFTREYEQYF; cdr3_nt: TGTGCCAGCAGCTTTACGAGAGAATACGAGCAGTACTTC
v_call: TRBV27; clone_size: -; d_call: -; j_call: TRBJ1-2; cdr3_aa: CASSLSFDSPYGYTF; cdr3_nt: TGTGCCAGCAGTTTATCTTTCGACAGCCCTTATGGCTACACCTTC
v_call: TRBV6-1; clone_size: -; d_call: -; j_call: TRBJ1-5; cdr3_aa: CASLISETDSDQPQHF; cdr3_nt: TGTGCCAGCTTAATTTCTGAGACGGATAGTGATCAGCCCCAGCATTTT
v_call: TRBV20-1; clone_size: few; d_call: TRBD2; j_call: TRBJ2-3; cdr3_aa: CSGSGGEDTQYF; cdr3_nt: TGCAGTGGCAGCGGGGGGGAGGATACGCAGTATTTT
v_call: TRBV7-9; clone_size: -; d_call: TRBD1; j_call: TRBJ2-7; cdr3_aa: CASTPGDRPIDLYEQYF; cdr3_nt: TGTGCCAGCACGCCAGGGGACAGACCTATAGATTTGTACGAGCAGTACTTC
v_call: TRBV5-6; clone_size: few; d_call: -; j_call: TRBJ2-1; cdr3_aa: CASSLGTINEQFF; cdr3_nt: TGTGCCAGCAGCTTGGGGACAATCAATGAGCAGTTCTTC
v_call: TRBV4-2; clone_size: -; d_call: -; j_call: TRBJ1-5; cdr3_aa: CASSQDGQPNQPQHF; cdr3_nt: TGTGCCAGCAGCCAAGATGGGCAGCCCAATCAGCCCCAGCATTTT
v_call: TRBV20-1; clone_size: few; d_call: -; j_call: TRBJ2-3; cdr3_aa: CSARGYTDTQYF; cdr3_nt: TGCAGTGCTAGAGGGTACACAGATACGCAGTATTTT
v_call: TRBV2; clone_size: -; d_call: TRBD2; j_call: TRBJ2-7; cdr3_aa: CASGSGRAHEQYF; cdr3_nt: TGTGCCAGCGGTAGCGGGAGGGCCCACGAGCAGTACTTC
v_call: TRBV25-1; clone_size: few; d_call: TRBD1; j_call: TRBJ2-7; cdr3_aa: CASSGAAGTGSYEQYF; cdr3_nt: TGTGCCAGCAGTGGAGCCGCCGGGACAGGTTCCTACGAGCAGTACTTC
v_call: TRBV2; clone_size: -; d_call: -; j_call: TRBJ2-7; cdr3_aa: CASNTRGGGYEQYF; cdr3_nt: TGTGCCAGCAACACACGTGGAGGGGGGTACGAGCAGTACTTC
v_call: TRBV5-1; clone_size: -; d_call: TRBD2; j_call: TRBJ2-1; cdr3_aa: CASSLAKDLAGETYNEQFF; cdr3_nt: TGCGCCAGCAGCTTGGCCAAGGATCTAGCGGGAGAAACCTACAATGAGCAGTTCTTC
v_call: TRBV18; clone_size: -; d_call: TRBD1; j_call: TRBJ2-3; cdr3_aa: CASSPRQGVADTQYF; cdr3_nt: TGTGCCAGCTCACCGAGACAGGGGGTTGCAGATACGCAGTATTTT
v_call: TRBV20-1; clone_size: -; d_call: -; j_call: TRBJ2-1; cdr3_aa: CSARTGPTLNEQFF; cdr3_nt: TGCAGTGCTAGAACGGGACCTACGTTGAATGAGCAGTTCTTC